The present T cell receptor (beta chain) was sequenced within a study of glioma-infiltrating T cells after dendritic cell vaccination. Study-wide context: Three intradermal dendritic cell vaccine injections were given every two weeks.

Sequenced by immunoSEQ multiplex PCR; TCRdb stores in-frame clones only, minus some. The data show 50,000 to 65,000 clones, about 83% seen once. Noted time point: after dendritic cell vaccination, including at tumor progression/relapse. This specimen consisted of blood, obtained after dendritic cell vaccination. The source of this sequence is a human donor with glioblastoma.

CDR3 residues: CASSSYLNQGSGANVLTF. The CDR3 DNA reads TGTGCCAGCAGTTCGTACCTAAACCAGGGATCTGGGGCCAACGTCCTGACTTTC. This chain links TRBV28 with TRBJ2-6, with D perhaps TRBD1 (5 bases). The V gene's germline CDR1 is MDHEN and CDR2 SYDVKM. V was shortened by 4 bases and J by 1 base, with 17 bases between the two germline ends. This CDR3 has 18 amino acids.